Each of the 8 T cell receptor beta chains below was sequenced from the same sample in a study of T cells after posttransplantation cyclophosphamide. A marrow graft followed busulfan-fludarabine conditioning, with cyclophosphamide on days +3 and +4. Sequenced by immunoSEQ multiplex PCR; TCRdb stores in-frame clones only, minus some. Listed for the sample are several thousand clones, none seen a single time. This sample comprised PBMCs, obtained about 350 days after allogeneic stem cell transplant with posttransplant cyclophosphamide. The receptors were gathered from a male patient aged 45-59 years who received an allogeneic stem cell transplant from a related donor and was CMV-positive. Some T cells may possibly be graft donor cells.

Ten or more counts support this clone. The chain carries TRBV11-2 and TRBJ2-1; 12 bases are a match to TRBD2. With 3 bases clipped from V and 7 bases from J, the junction kept 7 bases outside the gene matches. CDR1 is SGHAT and CDR2 is FQNNGV in the germline V gene. The CDR3 extends over 16 amino acids. The CDR3 region has the DNA TGTGCCAGCAGCTTCCCCACTAGCGGGAGGATAAATGAGCAGTTCTTC. This encodes CASSFPTSGRINEQFF.

Ten or more counts support this clone. V is TRBV7-3 and J is TRBJ2-3, with 7 positions matching TRBD2. CDR1 and CDR2 (germline): SGHTA, FQGTGA. The CDR3 runs to 14 residues. J lost 5 bases, V lost 1 base, and 3 bases had no gene match. CDR3 in DNA: TGTGCCAGCAGCTTAATAGCGGGTGGAGATACGCAGTATTTT. Protein: CASSLIAGGDTQYF.

At least ten counts were recorded for this clone. The V and J genes are TRBV7-9 and TRBJ1-2; D not certain. With 11 bases removed from V and 4 bases from J, the gap between germline ends came to 11 bases. The CDR3 has 11 amino acids. CDR1 is SEHNR, CDR2 FQNEAQ, per germline (reference sequence). CDR3 region: CAPEELYGYTF. The CDR3 nucleotides read TGTGCCCCCGAAGAGCTCTATGGCTACACCTTC.

This clone showed up many times. This chain links TRBV9 with TRBJ1-1, with 7 bases identical to TRBD1. CDR3 length: 16 amino acids. The germline V gene has CDR1 SGDLS and CDR2 YYNGEE. Unmatched junction bases numbered 7, after V lost 0 bases and J lost 2 bases. The CDR3 sequence: CASSVATGTANTEAFF. Here the CDR3 DNA reads TGTGCCAGCAGCGTAGCTACAGGGACAGCTAACACTGAAGCTTTCTTT.

This clone was recorded at least ten times. V gene TRBV5-1 combines with J gene TRBJ1-3; the D is unclear. Per the germline V gene, CDR1 is SGHRS and CDR2 is YFSETQ. The length of the CDR3 is 15 residues. V dropped 0 bases and J dropped 0 bases, with 7 bases sitting between them. Written as DNA, the CDR3 is TGCGCCAGCAGCTTGGGACCTAGCTCTGGAAACACCATATATTTT. As protein: CASSLGPSSGNTIYF.

This clone appeared many times. This chain connects TRBV29-1 to TRBJ2-2; tentatively, D is TRBD1 (5 bases). CDR1 is SQVTM and CDR2 is ANQGSEA in the germline V gene. This CDR3 is 13 amino acids long. V lost 4 bases to trimming and J lost 7 bases, with 13 bases between them. DNA for the CDR3: TGCAGCGTTGGGGGCTTGTTTATCGGGGAGCTGTTTTTT. Protein sequence: CSVGGLFIGELFF.

This clone has a count of ten or more. The rearrangement links TRBV18 to TRBJ2-2; TRBD2 is a possible D gene (6 bases). The germline V gene encodes CDR1 KGHSH and CDR2 LQKENI. The CDR3 runs to 16 residues. Trimming stripped 0 bases from V and 3 bases from J, with 11 bases between. The CDR3 nucleotides read TGTGCCAGCTCACCACCGGGAGGAAGAGACACCGGGGAGCTGTTTTTT. It specifies CASSPPGGRDTGELFF.

In this sample, this clone turned up many times. The chain is built from TRBV5-4 and TRBJ2-1, with TRBD2 identical over 12 bases. Germline values: CDR1 SGHNT, CDR2 YYREEE (reference sequence). With V trimmed by 5 bases and J by 10 bases, 4 bases remained unmatched. This CDR3 spans 13 amino acids. CDR3 in amino acids: CASRLAGGGEQFF. CDR3 sequence (DNA): TGTGCCAGCAGACTAGCGGGAGGAGGGGAGCAGTTCTTC.